The 9 T cell receptor beta chains below come from one sample, sequenced in a study of blood T cells in healthy people across ages. A sample-barcoded 5' primer and a J-beta primer mix were used in a second PCR of roughly 7 to 11 cycles. MiXCR, run by TCRdb on the 5' RACE reads, gives a single entry per CDR3 protein. The sample gives roughly 800,000 distinct CDR3 sequences, 58% of which show up once; about 20% is in the top ten. Sequences were obtained from blood. Source of these receptors: a man aged 25 to 45 in good health.

V is TRBV29-1 and J is TRBJ2-7, with no clear D. V was clipped by 0 bases and J by 7 bases, with 10 bases between them. Per the germline V gene, CDR1 is SQVTM and CDR2 is ANQGSEA. This CDR3 is built from 12 residues. The CDR3 sequence: CSVEDQMAEQYF. The CDR3 bases are TGCAGCGTTGAAGACCAAATGGCAGAGCAGTACTTC.

In this sample, this clonotype turned up a few times. This rearrangement joins TRBV12-3 or TRBV12-4 to TRBJ1-2; D uncertain. This CDR3 spans 14 amino acids. Deletions cut 1 base from V and 1 base from J, with 7 bases between. The CDR3 sequence: CASSLGLINYGYTF. The CDR3 DNA follows: TGTGCCAGCAGTTTAGGGTTAATTAACTATGGCTACACCTTC.

The CDR3 DNA reads as TGTGCCAGCAAACAAGGGACTAGCGGAACTGATGAGCAGTTCTTC. Amino acids: CASKQGTSGTDEQFF. The chain joins TRBV27 to TRBJ2-1; 11 bases fit TRBD2. Germline CDR1 is MNHEY and CDR2 is SMNVEV (reference sequence). J lost 8 bases, V lost 7 bases, and 10 bases had no gene match. This CDR3 contains 15 residues.

Here the CDR3 DNA reads TGTGCCAGCACCGGGACGGGCTACAATGAGCAGTTCTTC. As protein: CASTGTGYNEQFF. The rearrangement uses TRBV6-2 or TRBV6-3 and TRBJ2-1; D is tentatively TRBD1 or TRBD2 (5 bases each). The germline CDR1 and CDR2 sequences are MNHEY and SVGEGT. Between the trimmed V and J ends, which lost 7 bases and 3 bases, there was a span of 10 bases. This CDR3 comprises 13 residues.

The chain carries TRBV7-2 and TRBJ2-5; D gene unclear. With the DNA end fitting TRBJ2-4 better, the J assignment may be wrong. The CDR3 runs 13 residues. In germline, CDR1 is SGHTA, CDR2 FQGNSA. The DNA of the CDR3 is TGTGCCAGCAGCTTATACCTGGAAAACATTCAGTACTTC. Amino acid sequence: CASSLYLENIQYF.

This chain links TRBV7-2 with TRBJ2-5; D is undetermined. The CDR3 sequence is 12 residues long. Trimming shortened V by 5 bases and J by 0 bases, and 4 bases separated the two germline ends. Germline assignment: CDR1 SGHTA and CDR2 FQGNSA. The CDR3 bases are TGTGCCAGCAGCACCAACCAAGAGACCCAGTACTTC. Protein: CASSTNQETQYF.

The V call is TRBV5-1, the J call TRBJ2-1, with D possibly matching TRBD2 (5 bases). Germline V gene sequence: CDR1 SGHRS, CDR2 YFSETQ. The V and J ends lost 3 bases and 8 bases respectively, with 15 bases between them. The CDR3 loop spans 14 amino acids. The CDR3 region has the DNA TGCGCCAGCAGCTCGGCGGACCCGCGGGATGAGCAGTTCTTC. Translation gives CASSSADPRDEQFF.

This clonotype was seen ten or more times. The V and J genes are TRBV7-2 and TRBJ2-5; the match to TRBD1 covers 8 bases. The J segment lost 7 bases and the V segment lost 4 bases, leaving 14 bases of the junction unmatched. CDR1 is SGHTA and CDR2 is FQGNSA in the germline V gene. This CDR3 contains 16 residues. CDR3 DNA sequence: TGTGCCAGCAGCTACCGGTTGGGACAGGCTACCGGGACCCAGTACTTC. Translation: CASSYRLGQATGTQYF.

This clonotype was observed a handful of times. This chain links TRBV20-1 with TRBJ2-7; D gene unclear. CDR3 length equals 14 residues. The germline V gene encodes CDR1 DFQATT and CDR2 SNEGSKA (reference sequence). V dropped 0 bases and J dropped 2 bases, with 11 bases sitting between them. The CDR3 sequence: CSARDRLRAYEQYF. For the CDR3, the DNA is TGCAGTGCTAGAGATCGGCTAAGGGCCTACGAGCAGTACTTC.